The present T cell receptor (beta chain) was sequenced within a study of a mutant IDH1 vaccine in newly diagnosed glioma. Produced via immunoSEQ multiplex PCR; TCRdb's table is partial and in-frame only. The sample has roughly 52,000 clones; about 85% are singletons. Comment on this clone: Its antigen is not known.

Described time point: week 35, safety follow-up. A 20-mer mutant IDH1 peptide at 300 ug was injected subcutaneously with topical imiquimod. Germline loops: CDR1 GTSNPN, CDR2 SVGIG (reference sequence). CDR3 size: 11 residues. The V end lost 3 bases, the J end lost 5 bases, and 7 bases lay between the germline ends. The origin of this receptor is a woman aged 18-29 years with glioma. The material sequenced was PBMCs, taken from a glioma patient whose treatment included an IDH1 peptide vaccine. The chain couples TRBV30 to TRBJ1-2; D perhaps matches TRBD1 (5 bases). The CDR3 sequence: CAWRGVYGYTF. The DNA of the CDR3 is TGTGCCTGGAGGGGGGTTTATGGCTACACCTTC.